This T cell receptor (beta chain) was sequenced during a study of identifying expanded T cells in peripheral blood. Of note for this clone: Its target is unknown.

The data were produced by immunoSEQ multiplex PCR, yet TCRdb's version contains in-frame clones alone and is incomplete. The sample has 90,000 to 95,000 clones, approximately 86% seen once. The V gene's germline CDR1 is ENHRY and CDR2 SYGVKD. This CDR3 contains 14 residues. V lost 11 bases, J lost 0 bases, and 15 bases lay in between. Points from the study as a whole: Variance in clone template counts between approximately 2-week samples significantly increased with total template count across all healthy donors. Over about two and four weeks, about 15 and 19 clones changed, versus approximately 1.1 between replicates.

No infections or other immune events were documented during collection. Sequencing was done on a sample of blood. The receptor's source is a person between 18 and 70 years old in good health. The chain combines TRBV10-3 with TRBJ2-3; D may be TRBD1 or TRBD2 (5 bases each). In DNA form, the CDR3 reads TGTGCCGTCGCCAGGGAGCCTAGCACAGATACGCAGTATTTT. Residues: CAVAREPSTDTQYF.